Following are 30 T cell receptor beta chains from one sample sequenced in a study of blood T cell repertoires in COVID-19. Sequencing was performed with immunoSEQ multiplex PCR; in TCRdb, only in-frame clones are kept and a portion is missing. The sample consists of fewer than 350,000 clones, 80% to 90% of them appearing once. Specimen: peripheral blood. The source is a woman under 40 with COVID-19, enrolled during active disease.

J is TRBJ1-1 and V is TRBV5-1; D might be TRBD1 (6 bases). The CDR3 consists of 13 residues. Germline CDR1 is SGHRS and CDR2 is YFSETQ. V gave up 4 bases and J gave up 6 bases, with 13 bases separating them. The CDR3 coding sequence is TGCGCCAGCAGCCCCCGGGACATCTCTGAAGCTTTCTTT. It yields the protein CASSPRDISEAFF.

The chain combines TRBV11-3 with TRBJ2-2; D ambiguous. This CDR3 region has 16 residues. Trimming left V 1 base short and J 2 bases short, with 11 bases between. From germline, CDR1 is SGHNT and CDR2 YENEEA. This CDR3 reads CASSLGGTLNTGELFF. DNA for the CDR3: TGTGCCAGCAGCTTAGGCGGAACCTTAAACACCGGGGAGCTGTTTTTT.

The V and J genes are TRBV10-2 and TRBJ2-5; 7 nucleotides align to TRBD2. J lost 4 bases, V lost 6 bases, and 14 bases had no gene match. Germline CDR1 and CDR2: WSHSY and SAAADI. The CDR3 is 16 amino acids. In DNA, the CDR3 is TGCGCCAGCAGATTTCTCAGTCGGGGGGTCCGAGAGACCCAGTACTTC. Protein product: CASRFLSRGVRETQYF.

The chain recombines TRBV9 with TRBJ2-7; D is possibly TRBD2 (6 bases). Trimming removed 4 bases at V and 3 bases at J, with 20 bases between. The CDR3 sequence is 16 residues long. Germline assignment: CDR1 SGDLS and CDR2 YYNGEE. The CDR3 region is CASSPGGGIPYYEQYF. The CDR3 nucleotides read TGTGCCAGCAGCCCCGGGGGTGGAATACCCTACTACGAGCAGTACTTC. Combining the CDR3 with reference TRBV9 and TRBJ2-7 gives the whole variable domain DSGVTQTPKHLITATGQRVTLRCSPRSGDLSVYWYQQSLDQGLQFLIQYYNGEERAKGNILERFSAQQFPDLHSELNLSSLELGDSALYFCASSPGGGIPYYEQYFGPGTRLTVT.

The chain couples TRBV19 to TRBJ1-2; D is possibly TRBD1 (5 bases). V was shortened by 4 bases and J by 6 bases, with 15 bases between the two germline ends. The CDR3 extends over 14 amino acids. CDR1 is LNHDA, CDR2 SQIVND, per germline (reference sequence). CDR3 region: CASSRWGVLDGYTF. Here the CDR3 DNA reads TGTGCCAGTAGTAGGTGGGGGGTATTGGATGGCTACACCTTC.

This sequence joins TRBV19 and TRBJ2-2; perhaps TRBD2 as D (6 bases). Trimming removed 7 bases from V and 3 bases from J, with 15 bases in between. Germline V CDR1 and CDR2: LNHDA, SQIVND (reference sequence). The CDR3 sequence is 15 residues long. CDR3 bases: TGTGCCAGTACCCTCGGACTATTCGACACCGGGGAGCTGTTTTTT. As protein: CASTLGLFDTGELFF.

V usage is TRBV18 and J usage is TRBJ1-1; TRBD1 agrees at 9 bases. With 3 bases clipped from V and 7 bases from J, the junction kept 6 bases outside the gene matches. The germline V gene has CDR1 KGHSH and CDR2 LQKENI. The length of the CDR3 is 14 residues. The CDR3 nucleotides read TGTGCCAGCTCACCGGTACAGGGGGCTGTTGAAGCTTTCTTT. Its translation: CASSPVQGAVEAFF.

This rearrangement joins TRBV3-1 (or the pseudogene TRBV3-2) to TRBJ2-1; unclear D gene. The V end lost 8 bases, the J end lost 7 bases, and 9 bases lay between the germline ends. Germline V lookup: CDR1 LGHDT, CDR2 YNNKEL (reference sequence). This CDR3 is 11 amino acids long. The CDR3 reads CASALRNEQFF. The CDR3 DNA reads TGTGCCAGCGCCTTGCGTAATGAGCAGTTCTTC.

A few counts support this clone. The V gene is TRBV7-9, the J gene TRBJ1-3; a weak D match, TRBD1 (6 bases). This CDR3 contains 13 residues. Germline V gives CDR1 SEHNR, CDR2 FQNEAQ (reference sequence). Trimming took 0 bases from V and 9 from J, leaving 9 bases between them. CDR3 DNA sequence: TGTGCCAGCAGCTTAGCGCAGGGGAGCACCATATATTTT. This codes for CASSLAQGSTIYF. Together with reference TRBV7-9 and TRBJ1-3, the CDR3 gives the full variable domain: DTGVSQNPRHKITKRGQNVTFRCDPISEHNRLYWYRQTLGQGPEFLTYFQNEAQLEKSRLLSDRFSAERPKGSFSTLEIQRTEQGDSAMYLCASSLAQGSTIYFGEGSWLTVV.

The table lists this clone with a count of one. J is TRBJ1-1 and V is TRBV19; D not resolved. V was cut by 6 bases and J by 1 base, with 6 bases left in between. CDR1 is LNHDA, CDR2 SQIVND, per germline (reference sequence). This CDR3 has 12 amino acids. The CDR3, as DNA: TGTGCCAGTAGGTCGGGGAACACTGAAGCTTTCTTT. Residues: CASRSGNTEAFF.

The V gene is TRBV28, the J gene TRBJ2-3, with 7 positions matching TRBD1. Germline values: CDR1 MDHEN, CDR2 SYDVKM. Trimming at V came to 5 bases and at J to 5 bases, leaving 7 bases not matched to a gene. The CDR3 length is 14 residues. The CDR3 coding sequence is TGTGCCAGCAGTGACCAGGGGGAAGGAGATACGCAGTATTTT. It translates to CASSDQGEGDTQYF. Full variable domain (remainder filled in from reference TRBV28 and TRBJ2-3): DVKVTQSSRYLVKRTGEKVFLECVQDMDHENMFWYRQDPGLGLRLIYFSYDVKMKEKGDIPEGYSVSREKKERFSLILESASTNQTSMYLCASSDQGEGDTQYFGPGTRLTVL.

The chain carries TRBV19 and TRBJ2-5; 8 bases are shared with TRBD2. Trimming took 4 bases from V and 7 from J; bases not matched to a gene: 14. This CDR3 contains 16 residues. CDR1 is LNHDA, CDR2 SQIVND, per germline (reference sequence). In DNA form, the CDR3 reads TGTGCCAGTAGTACCGGGACTAGTGGAGGCCAGGGGACCCAGTACTTC. Its protein product is CASSTGTSGGQGTQYF.

This rearrangement joins TRBV7-9 to TRBJ1-4; weak D call: TRBD1 (5 bases). Looked up from germline, CDR1 is SEHNR and CDR2 is FQNEAQ (reference sequence). This CDR3 comprises 16 residues. V lost 1 base and J lost 8, with 17 bases in between. The CDR3 reads CASSLGLGGSGEKLFF. The CDR3, as DNA: TGTGCCAGCAGCTTAGGCTTGGGGGGGTCTGGCGAAAAACTGTTTTTT.

The V gene is TRBV19, the J gene TRBJ1-5, with TRBD1 identical over 8 bases. The CDR3 has 17 amino acids. V gave up 2 bases and J gave up 7 bases; unmatched junction bases: 13. From germline, CDR1 is LNHDA and CDR2 SQIVND (reference sequence). The DNA for the CDR3 is TGTGCCAGTAGTATAACCCAGGGGGCCTCTGCAATGCAGCCCCAGCATTTT. It encodes CASSITQGASAMQPQHF.

The chain combines TRBV5-8 with TRBJ1-5, with 9 bases matching TRBD1. Unmatched junction bases numbered 4, after V lost 3 bases and J lost 6 bases. The germline V gene encodes CDR1 SGHTS and CDR2 YDEGEE. The CDR3 length is 14 residues. CDR3 coding DNA: TGTGCCAGCAGCTACGGACAGGGGAGTCAGCCCCAGCATTTT. Translation gives CASSYGQGSQPQHF.

The chain employs TRBV4-1 and TRBJ1-5, with TRBD1 as a possible D gene (6 bases). CDR3 size: 15 residues. CDR1 MGHRA and CDR2 YSYEKL come from the germline V gene. V was shortened by 5 bases and J by 1 base, with 12 bases between the two germline ends. The CDR3 sequence is CASSYRGGSNQPQHF. CDR3 nucleotides: TGCGCCAGCAGCTATAGGGGGGGAAGCAATCAGCCCCAGCATTTT.

The CDR3 loop reads CASSPPQGGTQYF. CDR3 DNA: TGCGCCAGCAGCCCGCCCCAGGGGGGTACGCAGTATTTT. The chain is built from TRBV5-1 and TRBJ2-3; a weak D match, TRBD1 (7 bases). The CDR3 has 13 amino acids. V lost 4 bases to trimming and J lost 8 bases, with 14 bases between them. Germline CDR1 is SGHRS and CDR2 is YFSETQ. The full variable domain, rest sourced from reference TRBV5-1 and TRBJ2-3, is KAGVTQTPRYLIKTRGQQVTLSCSPISGHRSVSWYQQTPGQGLQFLFEYFSETQRNKGNFPGRFSGRQFSNSRSEMNVSTLELGDSALYLCASSPPQGGTQYFGPGTRLTVL.

The V gene is TRBV12-3 or TRBV12-4, the J gene TRBJ2-1, with D maybe TRBD2 (5 bases). This CDR3 is 13 amino acids long. Trimming removed 7 bases from V and 4 bases from J, with 11 bases in between. The CDR3 DNA reads TGTGCCAGCACCTCCGGGGAATACAATGAGCAGTTCTTC. Protein product: CASTSGEYNEQFF.

A single count supports this clone. CDR3 protein: CASSPKDIQSNQPQHF. CDR3 sequence (DNA): TGTGCCAGCTCCCCCAAGGACATACAGTCTAATCAGCCCCAGCATTTT. This rearrangement joins TRBV18 to TRBJ1-5, with D perhaps matching TRBD1 (5 bases). Trimming pared 6 bases from V and 4 bases from J, leaving 19 bases between. The germline V gene has CDR1 KGHSH and CDR2 LQKENI. This CDR3 region has 16 residues.

The chain uses TRBV13 and TRBJ1-5; D perhaps matches TRBD1 (5 bases). The CDR3 has 12 residues. Germline loops: CDR1 PRHDT, CDR2 FYEKMQ (reference sequence). The V gene lost 2 bases and the J gene lost 7 bases, with 6 bases spanning the gap. CDR3 coding DNA: TGTGCCAGCAGCTTAAGGGGACAGCCCCAGCATTTT. Amino acids: CASSLRGQPQHF.

The chain joins TRBV5-1 to TRBJ2-7, with 7 bases fitting TRBD2. The CDR3 contains 12 residues. J was trimmed by 13 bases and V by 4 bases; bases with no gene match: 11. Germline V gene lookup returns CDR1 SGHRS and CDR2 YFSETQ. In nucleotides, the CDR3 is TGCGCCAGCAGCCCGGCGGGGGAGCAGTATTACTTC. It translates to CASSPAGEQYYF.

The chain employs TRBV6-6 and TRBJ1-3, with unresolved D. The CDR3 extends over 13 amino acids. Germline loops: CDR1 MNHNY, CDR2 SVGAGI (reference sequence). Between the trimmed V and J ends, which lost 11 bases and 0 bases, there was a span of 11 bases. In DNA form, the CDR3 reads TGTGCCGCGCGCCGGGACTCTGGAAACACCATATATTTT. Its translation is CAARRDSGNTIYF.

The rearrangement links TRBV6-2 or TRBV6-3 to TRBJ1-2; no reliable D call. Trimming removed 4 bases at V and 4 bases at J, with 13 bases between. This CDR3 comprises 14 residues. CDR1 is MNHEY, CDR2 SVGEGT, per germline. The CDR3 loop is CASSSYEILYGYTF. CDR3 bases: TGTGCCAGCAGTTCCTACGAAATTCTCTATGGCTACACCTTC.

The chain employs TRBV24-1 and TRBJ1-1, with no clear D. The V gene's germline CDR1 is KGHDR and CDR2 SFDVKD. The CDR3 covers 13 residues. V was trimmed by 5 bases and J by 3 bases, leaving 9 bases between them. CDR3 loop: CATSAGPHTEAFF. The CDR3 DNA sequence: TGTGCCACCAGTGCTGGGCCCCACACTGAAGCTTTCTTT.

This clone came up a few times. This chain connects TRBV7-8 to TRBJ2-2, with no clear D. Germline CDR1 reads SGHVS; CDR2 reads FQNEAQ. V was clipped by 7 bases and J by 1 base, with 10 bases between them. This CDR3 contains 14 residues. CDR3 sequence reads: CASTHLGNTGELFF. Written as DNA, the CDR3 is TGTGCCAGCACCCATCTAGGGAACACCGGGGAGCTGTTTTTT.

The V gene is TRBV4-1, the J gene TRBJ2-2, with D perhaps matching TRBD2 (6 bases). Trimming removed 0 bases from V and 4 bases from J, with 9 bases in between. CDR3 length: 15 residues. Germline V CDR1 and CDR2: MGHRA, YSYEKL. CDR3 DNA sequence: TGCGCCAGCAGCCAAGATCGGGGGAGCACCGGGGAGCTGTTTTTT. Residues: CASSQDRGSTGELFF.

The chain recombines TRBV15 with TRBJ2-1; possibly TRBD1 for D (6 bases). Trimming cost V 3 bases and J 5 bases, with 8 bases left between them. The CDR3 is 13 residues long. Germline loops: CDR1 LNHNV, CDR2 YYDKDF (reference sequence). Written as DNA, the CDR3 is TGTGCCACCAGCAGGCCAGGGGACAATGAGCAGTTCTTC. Its protein product is CATSRPGDNEQFF.

This sequence joins TRBV4-1 and TRBJ2-5; D gene ambiguous. The CDR3 extends over 13 amino acids. Germline loops: CDR1 MGHRA, CDR2 YSYEKL. Trimming pared 5 bases from V and 3 bases from J, leaving 10 bases between. CDR3 sequence (DNA): TGCGCCAGCAGCGAGCGCGTTAAAGAGACCCAGTACTTC. Its protein is CASSERVKETQYF.

The chain links TRBV5-4 to TRBJ1-1, with D perhaps matching TRBD1 (5 bases). The CDR3 length is 14 residues. V was trimmed by 2 bases and J by 4 bases, leaving 12 bases between them. Germline CDR1 is SGHNT and CDR2 is YYREEE (reference sequence). The CDR3 region has the DNA TGTGCCAGCAGCTTAGTGGGGGGTGGCACTGAAGCTTTCTTT. Its translation is CASSLVGGGTEAFF. Based on the CDR3 plus reference TRBV5-4 and TRBJ1-1, the full variable domain is ETGVTQSPTHLIKTRGQQVTLRCSSQSGHNTVSWYQQALGQGPQFIFQYYREEENGRGNFPPRFSGLQFPNYSSELNVNALELDDSALYLCASSLVGGGTEAFFGQGTRLTVV.

The J gene is TRBJ2-2, the V gene TRBV5-6; possibly TRBD2 for D (6 bases). V lost 4 bases, J lost 6 bases, and 13 bases lay in between. The CDR3 consists of 14 residues. Germline V gives CDR1 SGHDT, CDR2 YYEEEE. CDR3 DNA sequence: TGTGCCAGCAGCCTGGGACTTTGGTCCGGGGAGCTGTTTTTT. As protein: CASSLGLWSGELFF.